This T cell receptor (beta chain) was recorded in a study of human T cells and chemical hapten exposure. This CDR3 is 14 amino acids long. Trimming left V 3 bases short and J 2 bases short, with 9 bases between. Germline V CDR1 and CDR2: MDHEN, SYDVKM. Details on this clonotype: The antigen remains unidentified.

Time point defined: patch test 1, 2 weeks after DPC sensitization. Sample treatment: therapeutic diphenylcyclopropenone sensitization with weekly scalp DPC. The study used a library that attached unique molecular identifiers to individual cDNA molecules. Original processing notes: Sample TCR totals centred on a median of around 96,000, ranging about 20,000 to 700,000. Each CDR3 protein is one row after TCRdb ran MiXCR on the RACE reads. The V and J calls here are based on TCRdb, not the publication. The table shows 370,000 or so distinct CDR3 sequences, with roughly 4.8% occurring only once. Findings of the study overall: Significantly more large CDR3 similarity clusters arose among expanded TCRs than among controls.

This clonotype was obtained from a woman between 45 and 60 years old with alopecia areata. Some clones in this sample may be carry-over from other donors' samples. The chain has TRBV28 and TRBJ2-3, with TRBD1 as a possible D gene (6 bases). Specimen: whole blood, collected in connection with sensitization to the hapten diphenylcyclopropenone (DPC). As DNA, the CDR3 is TGTGCCAGCAGTTTGGACAGCGACACAGATACGCAGTATTTT. As protein: CASSLDSDTDTQYF.